Reported below is one T cell receptor beta chain. The PCR ran on 60 Vbeta and 13 Jbeta primers. Measured with immunoSEQ multiplex PCR; TCRdb has only the in-frame clones, and not every one. The ten most abundant clones cover roughly 2% of a sample with some 140,000 clones. The sample originates from a study of cytomegalovirus exposure and HLA in healthy donors. The germline gives CDR1 LNHNV, CDR2 YYDKDF (reference sequence). Trimming cost V 4 bases and J 4 bases; bases outside gene matches: 5. The CDR3 consists of 15 residues. The TCR originated in a woman between 55 and 75 years old in good health and CMV-seronegative. This chain joins TRBV15 and TRBJ2-1; TRBD1 aligns across 9 bases. Sequenced material: PBMCs. CDR3: CATSIGQGLYNEQFF. The CDR3 nucleotides read TGTGCCACCAGCATCGGACAGGGGCTTTACAATGAGCAGTTCTTC.